These 18 T cell receptor beta chains came from one sample sequenced in a study of cytomegalovirus exposure and HLA in healthy donors. It was with 60 Vbeta and 13 Jbeta primers that the PCR ran. Generated by immunoSEQ multiplex PCR, the TCRdb table keeps only in-frame clones and is missing some. This listing includes tens of thousands of clones. Material for sequencing was PBMCs. The receptors come from a young woman in good health and CMV-seronegative.

The CDR3 here is CATARNSYGYTF. CDR3 nucleotide sequence: TGTGCCACCGCCCGAAATAGCTATGGCTACACCTTC. The V and J genes are TRBV6-1 and TRBJ1-2; D not resolved. There are 12 residues in the CDR3. CDR1 is MNHNS and CDR2 is SASEGT in the germline V gene. With 10 bases removed from V and 4 bases from J, the gap between germline ends came to 13 bases.

The rearrangement links TRBV5-1 to TRBJ2-1; 8 positions match TRBD2. The V gene end was trimmed by 1 base and the J gene end by 5 bases; junction bases not matched to a gene: 8. CDR1 is SGHRS and CDR2 is YFSETQ in the germline V gene. The CDR3 is made up of 16 amino acids. The CDR3 nucleotides read TGCGCCAGCAGCTTGAAGGCGCGGGAGGTACACAATGAGCAGTTCTTC. This sequence encodes CASSLKAREVHNEQFF. Using reference TRBV5-1 and TRBJ2-1 for the parts outside the CDR3, the full variable domain is KAGVTQTPRYLIKTRGQQVTLSCSPISGHRSVSWYQQTPGQGLQFLFEYFSETQRNKGNFPGRFSGRQFSNSRSEMNVSTLELGDSALYLCASSLKAREVHNEQFFGPGTRLTVL.

V is TRBV28 and J is TRBJ1-5; TRBD1 is a possible D gene (5 bases). Germline CDR1 and CDR2: MDHEN and SYDVKM. The CDR3 consists of 17 residues. V was pared by 4 bases and J by 1 base, with 17 bases between. This CDR3 reads CASSSPFGGVSNQPQHF. DNA for the CDR3: TGTGCCAGCAGTTCTCCATTCGGGGGGGTAAGCAATCAGCCCCAGCATTTT. Drawing the rest from reference TRBV28 and TRBJ1-5, the complete variable domain is DVKVTQSSRYLVKRTGEKVFLECVQDMDHENMFWYRQDPGLGLRLIYFSYDVKMKEKGDIPEGYSVSREKKERFSLILESASTNQTSMYLCASSSPFGGVSNQPQHFGDGTRLSIL.

The V gene is TRBV19, the J gene TRBJ2-1; 7 nucleotides match TRBD1. After removal of 4 bases from V and 6 bases from J, the junction contained 15 bases not matched to a gene. Germline V lookup: CDR1 LNHDA, CDR2 SQIVND (reference sequence). The CDR3 has 17 amino acids. In nucleotides, the CDR3 is TGTGCCAGTAGTAGGATCACCGGGACAGCGACGATCAATGAGCAGTTCTTC. Protein product: CASSRITGTATINEQFF.

The rearrangement joins TRBV11-3 to TRBJ2-2; possible D gene TRBD2, 7 bases. Germline loops: CDR1 SGHNT, CDR2 YENEEA. Between the trimmed V and J ends, which lost 5 bases and 6 bases, there was a span of 25 bases. CDR3 length: 18 amino acids. The CDR3 bases are TGTGCCAGCAGCCGCACTTCTCTCACTAGCGAGGGGGCCGGGGAGCTGTTTTTT. Translation: CASSRTSLTSEGAGELFF.

This sequence joins TRBV2 and TRBJ1-2, with 7 bases aligning to TRBD1. The CDR3 spans 13 residues. V was pared by 5 bases and J by 8 bases, with 8 bases of the junction left unmatched. The germline gives CDR1 SNHLY, CDR2 FYNNEI. The CDR3 is CASSRQGSGGYTF. The CDR3 nucleotides are TGTGCCAGCAGTAGACAGGGTAGTGGCGGCTACACCTTC.

The V call is TRBV4-1, the J call TRBJ1-2; TRBD1 matches at 8 bases. Trimming at V came to 3 bases and at J to 8 bases, leaving 11 bases not matched to a gene. The CDR3 consists of 15 residues. CDR1 MGHRA and CDR2 YSYEKL come from the germline V gene. CDR3 DNA: TGCGCCAGCAGCCACGGGGGAAACAGGGGGGAGGGCTACACCTTC. Protein sequence: CASSHGGNRGEGYTF.

The J gene is TRBJ2-7, the V gene TRBV29-1; TRBD1 aligns across 8 bases. V trimming: 4 bases; J trimming: 2 bases; junction bases outside the gene matches: 10. The CDR3 has 15 residues. Germline-derived CDR1 and CDR2 are SQVTM and ANQGSEA. The CDR3 protein is CSVGTGWGVAYEQYF. CDR3 DNA sequence: TGCAGCGTTGGGACAGGGTGGGGGGTAGCCTACGAGCAGTACTTC.

The chain is built from TRBV30 and TRBJ1-2; a possible D gene is TRBD1 (6 bases). The V end lost 5 bases, the J end lost 8 bases, and 15 bases lay between the germline ends. Per germline, CDR1 GTSNPN and CDR2 SVGIG (reference sequence). This CDR3 contains 12 residues. CDR3: CAWGTGPRGYTF. In nucleotides, the CDR3 is TGTGCCTGGGGAACAGGGCCAAGGGGCTACACCTTC.

This chain connects TRBV6-5 to TRBJ2-5; a possible D gene is TRBD1 (6 bases). V was trimmed by 0 bases and J by 6 bases, leaving 11 bases between them. The CDR3 runs to 14 residues. Looked up from germline, CDR1 is MNHEY and CDR2 is SVGAGI. CDR3 sequence (DNA): TGTGCCAGCAGTTACTCGAGACAGGAGAAGACCCAGTACTTC. It codes for CASSYSRQEKTQYF.

The rearrangement joins TRBV27 to TRBJ1-1; no clear D gene. From germline, CDR1 is MNHEY and CDR2 SMNVEV (reference sequence). Deletions cut 6 bases from V and 1 base from J, with 9 bases between. The CDR3 loop spans 13 amino acids. DNA of the CDR3: TGTGCCAGCAGCCGAGGATGGAACACTGAAGCTTTCTTT. Protein sequence: CASSRGWNTEAFF.

The chain combines TRBV30 with TRBJ2-7; the match to TRBD2 covers 11 bases. CDR3 length equals 13 residues. V gave up 4 bases and J gave up 7 bases; unmatched junction bases: 6. The germline V gene has CDR1 GTSNPN and CDR2 SVGIG (reference sequence). The CDR3 coding sequence is TGTGCCTGGACGGGACTAGCGGCTTCAGAGCAGTACTTC. It specifies CAWTGLAASEQYF.

The chain recombines TRBV2 with TRBJ2-7, with TRBD1 matching over 8 bases. V lost 5 bases to trimming and J lost 6 bases; unmatched junction nucleotides: 9. CDR3 size: 14 residues. Per the germline V gene, CDR1 is SNHLY and CDR2 is FYNNEI. CDR3 nucleotides: TGTGCCAGCAGTAACCGGGACAGGTACTCCGAGCAGTACTTC. This codes for CASSNRDRYSEQYF.

This rearrangement joins TRBV18 to TRBJ2-7, with a weak D call TRBD1 (5 bases). This CDR3 spans 14 amino acids. The ends were cut back, 3 bases at V and 2 bases at J, with 11 bases in the middle. The germline V gene encodes CDR1 KGHSH and CDR2 LQKENI. The CDR3 is CASSPDSKPYEQYF. The CDR3 region has the DNA TGTGCCAGCTCACCCGACAGTAAACCCTACGAGCAGTACTTC.

Comments on this clone: The junction shows a germline mismatch at one end, possibly a read error. The chain combines TRBV10-1 with TRBJ2-7; D gene ambiguous. Per germline, CDR1 WNHNN and CDR2 SYGVQD (reference sequence). The CDR3 consists of 16 residues. The CDR3 region is CASSESLAEYRNEEYF. DNA for the CDR3: TGCGCCAGCAGTGAGTCGCTGGCGGAATACCGCAACGAGGAGTACTTC.

The chain joins TRBV19 to TRBJ1-4, with D tentatively TRBD1 (6 bases). This CDR3 is 14 amino acids long. The V gene lost 6 bases and the J gene lost 6 bases, with 14 bases spanning the gap. Germline CDR1 is LNHDA and CDR2 is SQIVND (reference sequence). Here the CDR3 reads CASSLTGIDEKLFF. The CDR3 DNA is TGTGCCAGTAGCCTAACAGGGATCGATGAAAAACTGTTTTTT.

The chain employs TRBV5-8 and TRBJ1-2, with D hard to call. V was cut by 4 bases and J by 4 bases, with 5 bases left in between. The germline CDR1 and CDR2 sequences are SGHTS and YDEGEE. The CDR3 runs 11 residues. This CDR3 is CASSRSYGYTF. The CDR3 DNA follows: TGTGCCAGCAGCCGGTCCTATGGCTACACCTTC.

The rearrangement joins TRBV4-1 to TRBJ2-7; the D gene is possibly TRBD2 (5 bases). Germline assignment: CDR1 MGHRA and CDR2 YSYEKL. The CDR3 spans 14 residues. The V and J ends lost 4 bases and 6 bases respectively, with 16 bases between them. The CDR3 bases are TGCGCCAGCAGCCCGAGGACTGCCGCAGGCGAGCAGTACTTC. As protein: CASSPRTAAGEQYF.